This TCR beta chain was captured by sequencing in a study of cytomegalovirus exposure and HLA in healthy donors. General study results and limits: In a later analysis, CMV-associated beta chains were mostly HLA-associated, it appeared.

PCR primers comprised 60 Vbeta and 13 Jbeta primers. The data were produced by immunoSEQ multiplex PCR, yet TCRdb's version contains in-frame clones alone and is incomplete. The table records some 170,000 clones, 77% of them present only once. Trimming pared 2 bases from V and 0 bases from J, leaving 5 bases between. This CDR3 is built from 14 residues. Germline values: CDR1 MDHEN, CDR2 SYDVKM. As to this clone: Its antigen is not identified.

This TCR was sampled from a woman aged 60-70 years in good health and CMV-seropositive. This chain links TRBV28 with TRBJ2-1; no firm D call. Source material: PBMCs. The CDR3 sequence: CASSLLSSYNEQFF. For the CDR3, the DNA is TGTGCCAGCAGTTTACTTAGCTCCTACAATGAGCAGTTCTTC.